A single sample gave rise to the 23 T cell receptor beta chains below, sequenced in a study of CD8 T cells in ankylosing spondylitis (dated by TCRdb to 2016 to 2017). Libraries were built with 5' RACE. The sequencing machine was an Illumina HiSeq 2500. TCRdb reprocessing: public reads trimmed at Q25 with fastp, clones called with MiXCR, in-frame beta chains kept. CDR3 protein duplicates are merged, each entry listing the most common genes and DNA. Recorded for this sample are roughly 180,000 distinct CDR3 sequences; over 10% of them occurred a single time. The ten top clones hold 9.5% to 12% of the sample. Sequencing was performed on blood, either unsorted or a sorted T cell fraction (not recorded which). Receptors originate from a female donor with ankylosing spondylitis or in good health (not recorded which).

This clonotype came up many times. CDR3: CSARARGSDTNTGELFF. The DNA for the CDR3 is TGCAGTGCTAGAGCCCGGGGTAGCGATACAAACACCGGGGAGCTGTTTTTT. The V gene is TRBV20-1, the J gene TRBJ2-2; D is perhaps TRBD2 (5 bases). Germline values: CDR1 DFQATT, CDR2 SNEGSKA (reference sequence). V gave up 1 base and J gave up 2 bases, with 17 bases separating them. The CDR3 totals 17 residues.

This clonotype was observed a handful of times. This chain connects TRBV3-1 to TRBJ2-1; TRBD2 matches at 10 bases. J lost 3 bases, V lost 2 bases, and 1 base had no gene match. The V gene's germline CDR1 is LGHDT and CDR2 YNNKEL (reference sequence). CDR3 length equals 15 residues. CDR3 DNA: TGTGCCAGCAGCCAAAGACTAGCGGGCTACAATGAGCAGTTCTTC. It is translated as CASSQRLAGYNEQFF.

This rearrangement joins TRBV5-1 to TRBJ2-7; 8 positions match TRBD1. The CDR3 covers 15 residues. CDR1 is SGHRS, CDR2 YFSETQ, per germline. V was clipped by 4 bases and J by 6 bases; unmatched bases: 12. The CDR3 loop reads CASSARHRGDREQYF. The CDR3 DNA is TGCGCCAGCAGCGCCCGGCACAGGGGGGATCGCGAGCAGTACTTC.

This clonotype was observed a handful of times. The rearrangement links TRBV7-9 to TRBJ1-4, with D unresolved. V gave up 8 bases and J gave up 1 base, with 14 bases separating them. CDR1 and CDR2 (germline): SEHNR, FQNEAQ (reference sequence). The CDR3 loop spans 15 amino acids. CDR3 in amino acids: CASGTPGRTNEKLFF. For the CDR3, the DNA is TGTGCCAGCGGCACCCCGGGAAGAACTAATGAAAAACTGTTTTTT.

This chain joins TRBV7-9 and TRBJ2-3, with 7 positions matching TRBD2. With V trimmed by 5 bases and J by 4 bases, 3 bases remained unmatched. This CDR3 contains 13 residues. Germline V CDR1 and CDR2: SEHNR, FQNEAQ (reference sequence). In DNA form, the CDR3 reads TGTGCCAGCAGCGCGGGAGATTCAGATACGCAGTATTTT. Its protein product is CASSAGDSDTQYF.

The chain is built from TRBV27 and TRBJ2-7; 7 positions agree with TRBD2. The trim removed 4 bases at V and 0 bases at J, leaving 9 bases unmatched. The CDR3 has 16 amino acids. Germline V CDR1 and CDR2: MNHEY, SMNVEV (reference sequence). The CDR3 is CASSSGWGGSSYEQYF. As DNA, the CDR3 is TGTGCCAGCAGTTCCGGGTGGGGGGGTAGCTCCTACGAGCAGTACTTC.

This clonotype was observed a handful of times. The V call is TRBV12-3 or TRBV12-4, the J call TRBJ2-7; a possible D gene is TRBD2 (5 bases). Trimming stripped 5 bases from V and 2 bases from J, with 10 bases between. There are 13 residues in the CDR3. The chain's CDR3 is CASSTSAAYEQYF. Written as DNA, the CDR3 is TGTGCCAGCAGTACTAGTGCCGCCTACGAGCAGTACTTC.

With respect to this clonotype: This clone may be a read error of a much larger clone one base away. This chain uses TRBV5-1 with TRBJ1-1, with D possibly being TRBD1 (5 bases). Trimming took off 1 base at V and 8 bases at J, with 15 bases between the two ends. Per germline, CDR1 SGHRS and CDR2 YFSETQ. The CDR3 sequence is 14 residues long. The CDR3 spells CASSLQGVYVEAFF. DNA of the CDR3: TGCGCCAGCAGCTTGCAAGGGGTCTATGTGGAAGCTTTCTTT. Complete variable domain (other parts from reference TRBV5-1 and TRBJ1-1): KAGVTQTPRYLIKTRGQQVTLSCSPISGHRSVSWYQQTPGQGLQFLFEYFSETQRNKGNFPGRFSGRQFSNSRSEMNVSTLELGDSALYLCASSLQGVYVEAFFGQGTRLTVV.

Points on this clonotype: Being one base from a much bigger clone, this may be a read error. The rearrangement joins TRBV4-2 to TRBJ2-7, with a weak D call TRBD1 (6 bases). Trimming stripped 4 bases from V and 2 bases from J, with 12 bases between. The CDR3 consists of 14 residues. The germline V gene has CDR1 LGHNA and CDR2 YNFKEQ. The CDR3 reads CASSPTGTPYEQYF. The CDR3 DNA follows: TGTGCCAGCAGCCCTACAGGGACCCCCTACGAGCAGTACTTC.

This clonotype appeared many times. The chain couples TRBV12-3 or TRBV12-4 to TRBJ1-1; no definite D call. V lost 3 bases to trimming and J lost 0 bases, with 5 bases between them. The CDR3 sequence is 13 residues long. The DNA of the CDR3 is TGTGCCAGCAGTTTTCGAGTGAACACTGAAGCTTTCTTT. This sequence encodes CASSFRVNTEAFF.

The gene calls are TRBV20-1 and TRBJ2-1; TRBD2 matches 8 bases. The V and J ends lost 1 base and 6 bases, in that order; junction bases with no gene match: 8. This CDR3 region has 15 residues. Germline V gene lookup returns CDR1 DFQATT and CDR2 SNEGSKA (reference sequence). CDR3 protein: CSARGTGGPSNEQFF. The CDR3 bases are TGCAGTGCTAGAGGTACGGGAGGGCCCTCCAATGAGCAGTTCTTC.

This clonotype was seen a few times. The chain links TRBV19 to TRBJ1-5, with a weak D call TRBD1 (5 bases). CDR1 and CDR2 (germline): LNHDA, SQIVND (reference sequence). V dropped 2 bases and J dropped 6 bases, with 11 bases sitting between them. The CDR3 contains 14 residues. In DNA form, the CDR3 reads TGTGCCAGTAGTATACAAGGGGTAGGTCAGCCCCAGCATTTT. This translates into CASSIQGVGQPQHF.

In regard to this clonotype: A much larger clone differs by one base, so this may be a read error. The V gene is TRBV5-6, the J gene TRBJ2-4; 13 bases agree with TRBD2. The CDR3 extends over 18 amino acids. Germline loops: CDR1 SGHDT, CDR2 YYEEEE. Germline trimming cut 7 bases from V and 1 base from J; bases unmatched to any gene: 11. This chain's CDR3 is CASGSGLAGRSAKNIQYF. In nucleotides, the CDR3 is TGTGCCAGCGGCTCGGGACTAGCGGGACGCTCCGCCAAAAACATTCAGTACTTC. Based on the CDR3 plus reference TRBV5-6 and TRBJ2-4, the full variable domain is DAGVTQSPTHLIKTRGQQVTLRCSPKSGHDTVSWYQQALGQGPQFIFQYYEEEERQRGNFPDRFSGHQFPNYSSELNVNALLLGDSALYLCASGSGLAGRSAKNIQYFGAGTRLSVL.

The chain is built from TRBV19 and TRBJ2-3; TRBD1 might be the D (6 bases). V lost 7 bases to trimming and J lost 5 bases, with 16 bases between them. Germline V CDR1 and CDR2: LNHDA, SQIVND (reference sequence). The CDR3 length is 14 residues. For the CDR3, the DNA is TGTGCCAGTAAACCGGGACCACAGGGAGATACGCAGTATTTT. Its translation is CASKPGPQGDTQYF.

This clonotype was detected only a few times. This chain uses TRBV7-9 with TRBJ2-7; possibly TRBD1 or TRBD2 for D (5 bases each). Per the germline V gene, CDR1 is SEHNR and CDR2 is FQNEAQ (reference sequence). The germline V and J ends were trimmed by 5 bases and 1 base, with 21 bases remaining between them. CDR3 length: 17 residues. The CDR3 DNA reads TGTGCCAGCAGCAAGGCCCGAGGGGCGGTAAAGTCCTACGAGCAGTACTTC. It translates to CASSKARGAVKSYEQYF.

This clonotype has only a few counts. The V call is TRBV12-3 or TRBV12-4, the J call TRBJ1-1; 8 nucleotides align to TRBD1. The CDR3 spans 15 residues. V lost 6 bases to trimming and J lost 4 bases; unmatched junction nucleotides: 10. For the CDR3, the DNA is TGTGCCAGCAGGCCCGCCAGGGGGCCGGGCACTGAAGCTTTCTTT. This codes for CASRPARGPGTEAFF.

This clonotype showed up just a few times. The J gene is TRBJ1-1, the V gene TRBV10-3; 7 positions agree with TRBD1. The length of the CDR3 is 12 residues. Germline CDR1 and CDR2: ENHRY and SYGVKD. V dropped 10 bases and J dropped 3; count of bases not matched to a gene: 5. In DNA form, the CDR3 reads TGTGCCACCACAGGGGCCTACACTGAAGCTTTCTTT. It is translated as CATTGAYTEAFF.

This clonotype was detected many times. CDR3: CAARDRDSYEQYF. In nucleotides, the CDR3 is TGTGCCGCGAGGGACAGAGACTCCTACGAGCAGTACTTC. The chain uses TRBV6-2 or TRBV6-3 and TRBJ2-7; the match to TRBD1 covers 7 bases. Looked up from germline, CDR1 is MNHEY and CDR2 is SVGEGT. The CDR3 covers 13 residues. Losses at the gene ends were 11 bases for V and 0 bases for J; bases not matched to a gene: 7.

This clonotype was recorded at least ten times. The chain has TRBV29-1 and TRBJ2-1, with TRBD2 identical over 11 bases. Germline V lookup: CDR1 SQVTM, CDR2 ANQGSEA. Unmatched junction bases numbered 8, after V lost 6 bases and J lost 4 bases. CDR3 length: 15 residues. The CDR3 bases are TGCAGCGTCGGCACTAGCGGGAGTCCTTACAATGAGCAGTTCTTC. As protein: CSVGTSGSPYNEQFF.

CDR3 protein: CASSLGIFGAEQFF. DNA of the CDR3: TGTGCCAGCAGTTTGGGGATTTTTGGTGCTGAGCAGTTCTTC. This chain connects TRBV12-3 or TRBV12-4 to TRBJ2-1; D is uncertain. This CDR3 has 14 residues. The V end was cut by 3 bases, the J end by 9 bases, with 15 bases between.

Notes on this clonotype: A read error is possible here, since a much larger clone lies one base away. In DNA, the CDR3 is TGTGCCAGCAGCGAGAGGACAGGAGCAGATAGCAATCAGCCCCAGCATTTT. Protein: CASSERTGADSNQPQHF. The V gene is TRBV7-6, the J gene TRBJ1-5, with 7 bases aligning to TRBD1. Trimming took 5 bases from V and 0 from J; bases not matched to a gene: 10. Germline CDR1 SGHVS, CDR2 FNYEAQ. The CDR3 loop spans 17 amino acids.

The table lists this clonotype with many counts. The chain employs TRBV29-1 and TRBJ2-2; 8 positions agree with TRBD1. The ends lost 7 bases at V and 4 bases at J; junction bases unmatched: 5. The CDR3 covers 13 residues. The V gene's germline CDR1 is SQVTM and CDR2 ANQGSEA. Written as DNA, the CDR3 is TGCAGCGCCACGGGACAGGCCACCGGGGAGCTGTTTTTT. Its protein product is CSATGQATGELFF.

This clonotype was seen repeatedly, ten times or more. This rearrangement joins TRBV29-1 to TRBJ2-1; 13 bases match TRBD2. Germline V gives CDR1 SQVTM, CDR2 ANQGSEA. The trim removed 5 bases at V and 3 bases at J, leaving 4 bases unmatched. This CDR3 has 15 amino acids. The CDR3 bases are TGCAGCGTTCCAGGGACTAGCGGGGACTACAATGAGCAGTTCTTC. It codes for CSVPGTSGDYNEQFF.